The rows below give T cell receptor beta chains drawn from one sample of a study of blood T cell repertoires in COVID-19. Measured with immunoSEQ multiplex PCR; TCRdb has only the in-frame clones, and not every one. The sample contains fewer than 150,000 clones, around 77% of which appear only once. Sample: peripheral blood. These receptors originate from a human donor in a cohort sampled during active COVID-19. CDR3s include the opening cysteine and the closing phenylalanine or tryptophan. The order of the fields is clone size, J gene, V gene, D gene, CDR3 protein, CDR3 DNA. D genes are given only for firm matches. Some rows mark clone size as missing; the rest say once, few, many or name a class of expanded clone.

NA | TRBJ1-1 | TRBV6-5 | NA | CATERGGTEAFF | TGTGCCACCGAACGGGGGGGGACTGAAGCTTTCTTT
NA | TRBJ2-5 | TRBV9 | TRBD2 | CASSPGGLLGETQYF | TGTGCCAGCAGCCCGGGAGGTCTCTTAGGAGAGACCCAGTACTTC
NA | TRBJ1-2 | TRBV6-5 | NA | CASSYSGRTIYGYTF | TGTGCCAGCAGTTACTCGGGGAGGACCATCTATGGCTACACCTTC
NA | TRBJ1-2 | TRBV6-4 | NA | CASSDSRRGNGYTF | TGTGCCAGCAGTGACTCGAGGAGGGGTAATGGCTACACCTTC
NA | TRBJ1-1 | TRBV5-1 | TRBD1 | CASSSTPGTALNTEAFF | TGCGCCAGCAGTTCGACCCCTGGGACAGCTTTGAACACTGAAGCTTTCTTT
few | TRBJ1-4 | TRBV19 | TRBD1 | CASRGDRGREKLFF | TGTGCCAGTAGGGGGGACAGGGGACGAGAAAAACTGTTTTTT
NA | TRBJ1-5 | TRBV19 | TRBD1 | CASRLGQGNNQPQHF | TGTGCCAGTAGGCTGGGACAGGGAAACAATCAGCCCCAGCATTTT
NA | TRBJ2-2 | TRBV5-1 | TRBD2 | CASRLGLAGETGELFF | TGCGCCAGCAGGTTGGGACTAGCGGGGGAGACCGGGGAGCTGTTTTTT
NA | TRBJ1-2 | TRBV3-1/TRBV3-2 | NA | CASSLSGGYTF | TGTGCCAGCAGCCTTTCGGGTGGCTACACCTTC
NA | TRBJ2-3 | TRBV24-1 | TRBD2 | CATSDPAGGTTDTQYF | TGTGCCACCAGTGACCCGGCGGGGGGCACCACAGATACGCAGTATTTT
once | TRBJ2-6 | TRBV30 | NA | CAWKGFGTRSGANVLTF | TGTGCCTGGAAAGGTTTCGGAACTAGATCTGGGGCCAACGTCCTGACTTTC
NA | TRBJ1-2 | TRBV7-6 | TRBD1 | CASSPGDRGRLIYGYTF | TGTGCCAGCAGCCCGGGGGACAGGGGGCGTCTAATCTATGGCTACACCTTC
NA | TRBJ2-1 | TRBV6-5 | NA | CASESGIPEQFF | TGTGCCAGCGAATCAGGGATTCCTGAGCAGTTCTTC
NA | TRBJ2-3 | TRBV12-5 | TRBD2 | CASAGPLGGEDTQYF | TGTGCTAGTGCTGGTCCGCTTGGGGGGGAAGATACGCAGTATTTT
NA | TRBJ1-1 | TRBV19 | NA | CASSTYEFLRF | TGTGCCAGTAGTACCTACGAATTTCTGAGATTT
NA | TRBJ2-1 | TRBV11-2 | TRBD1 | CASSSPGQVTHNEQFF | TGTGCCAGCAGCTCACCGGGACAGGTGACCCACAATGAGCAGTTCTTC
NA | TRBJ2-7 | TRBV7-8 | NA | CASSQRGGGGSYEQYF | TGTGCCAGCAGCCAAAGAGGCGGGGGCGGTTCCTACGAGCAGTACTTC
NA | TRBJ2-2 | TRBV30 | TRBD2 | CAWSVRGGVTGELFF | TGTGCCTGGAGTGTACGCGGGGGAGTCACCGGGGAGCTGTTTTTT
NA | TRBJ1-2 | TRBV2 | NA | CASRADSYGYTF | TGTGCCAGCAGGGCCGACAGCTATGGCTACACCTTC
NA | TRBJ1-2 | TRBV2 | NA | CASRQAYYGYTF | TGTGCCAGCAGACAGGCCTACTATGGCTACACCTTC
few | TRBJ1-2 | TRBV29-1 | NA | CSVARGADYGYTF | TGCAGCGTTGCTAGGGGCGCAGACTATGGCTACACCTTC
NA | TRBJ2-3 | TRBV6-5 | NA | CASSGRAADTQYF | TGTGCCAGCAGCGGCAGGGCGGCAGATACGCAGTATTTT
once | TRBJ1-1 | TRBV11-3 | TRBD1 | CASSIGQGSTEAFF | TGTGCCAGCAGCATAGGACAGGGAAGCACTGAAGCTTTCTTT
NA | TRBJ2-7 | TRBV2 | NA | CASRSRDTHYEQYF | TGTGCCAGCAGGTCCCGGGACACCCACTACGAGCAGTACTTC
NA | TRBJ1-1 | TRBV7-9 | NA | CASSFEVEVSEAFF | TGTGCCAGCAGCTTCGAAGTAGAGGTCTCTGAAGCTTTCTTT
NA | TRBJ2-7 | TRBV30 | NA | CAWSPPLTEPYEQYF | TGTGCCTGGAGTCCCCCCCTGACAGAGCCCTACGAGCAGTACTTC
NA | TRBJ2-2 | TRBV2 | NA | CASSEGYGSGELFF | TGTGCCAGCAGTGAAGGTTACGGTTCCGGGGAGCTGTTTTTT
few | TRBJ1-5 | TRBV28 | TRBD1 | CASRRGTGGQAGQPQHF | TGTGCCAGCAGGCGGGGCACCGGGGGACAGGCCGGGCAGCCCCAGCATTTT
NA | TRBJ2-1 | TRBV5-1 | NA | CASSFVSYGAYNEQFF | TGCGCCAGCAGCTTCGTCAGTTACGGGGCCTACAATGAGCAGTTCTTC
NA | TRBJ2-1 | TRBV2 | TRBD2 | CASSEGAGGLGEQFF | TGTGCCAGCAGTGAGGGAGCGGGGGGCCTAGGTGAGCAGTTCTTC
NA | TRBJ2-3 | TRBV6-5 | NA | CASRPSSVYADTQYF | TGTGCCAGCAGGCCCTCTAGTGTCTACGCAGATACGCAGTATTTT
NA | TRBJ2-1 | TRBV6-5 | NA | CASRRGGDNEQFF | TGTGCCAGCAGAAGGGGGGGAGACAATGAGCAGTTCTTC
NA | TRBJ1-6 | TRBV15 | NA | CATSRDLGFNSPLHF | TGTGCCACCAGCAGAGACCTGGGCTTTAATTCACCCCTCCACTTT
NA | TRBJ1-1 | TRBV9 | NA | CASSVGGAQNTEAFF | TGTGCCAGCAGCGTAGGGGGAGCCCAGAACACTGAAGCTTTCTTT
NA | TRBJ2-7 | TRBV3-1/TRBV3-2 | TRBD2 | CASSQDLASGAYEQYF | TGTGCCAGCAGCCAAGATTTGGCTAGCGGGGCCTACGAGCAGTACTTC
NA | TRBJ2-7 | TRBV30 | NA | CAWKTRDYEQYF | TGTGCCTGGAAAACTCGGGACTACGAGCAGTACTTC
few | TRBJ1-1 | TRBV2 | NA | CASSVAPADLGTEAFF | TGTGCCAGCAGCGTAGCGCCGGCGGATTTGGGCACTGAAGCTTTCTTT
NA | TRBJ2-5 | TRBV30 | NA | CAWSPTSTRSAQYF | TGTGCCTGGAGTCCCACCTCAACCAGGTCGGCCCAGTACTTC
once | TRBJ1-1 | TRBV4-1 | NA | CASSRGTGGTEAFF | TGCGCCAGCAGCCGAGGGACCGGGGGCACTGAAGCTTTCTTT
NA | TRBJ2-5 | TRBV4-1 | TRBD2 | CASSRSGGWGQETQYF | TGCGCCAGCAGCCGGAGCGGGGGCTGGGGACAAGAGACCCAGTACTTC
NA | TRBJ2-7 | TRBV30 | TRBD2 | CAWRSGLAGGTSSYEQYF | TGTGCCTGGAGGTCAGGACTAGCGGGGGGAACTAGCTCCTACGAGCAGTACTTC
few | TRBJ1-2 | TRBV10-1 | NA | CASSEGRGSYGYTF | TGCGCCAGCAGTGAAGGCAGGGGAAGCTATGGCTACACCTTC
NA | TRBJ1-1 | TRBV18 | TRBD1 | CASSSGTVYTEAFF | TGTGCCAGCTCTTCAGGGACAGTGTACACTGAAGCTTTCTTT
once | TRBJ1-4 | TRBV30 | TRBD1 | CAWSPLTGSEKLFF | TGTGCCTGGAGTCCTTTGACAGGGAGTGAAAAACTGTTTTTT
NA | TRBJ1-6 | TRBV20-1 | TRBD1 | CSASPRTGHNSPLHF | TGCAGTGCTAGTCCCCGGACAGGGCATAATTCACCCCTCCACTTT
NA | TRBJ2-7 | TRBV28 | TRBD2 | CASSLTTSSGPSSYEQYF | TGTGCCAGCAGCCTCACGACCTCTAGCGGGCCGAGCTCCTACGAGCAGTACTTC
few | TRBJ2-5 | TRBV14 | NA | CASSQSHSSGQETQYF | TGTGCCAGCAGCCAGTCCCATAGTAGCGGCCAAGAGACCCAGTACTTC
NA | TRBJ1-2 | TRBV6-6 | TRBD1 | CASSRDSSNYGYTF | TGTGCCAGCAGTAGGGACAGTTCTAACTATGGCTACACCTTC